These T cell receptor beta chains were read from a single sample in a study of blood T cell repertoires in COVID-19. Only in-frame clones appear in the TCRdb table, and some are missing; sequencing was by immunoSEQ multiplex PCR. The sample has about 120,000 clones, 85% seen once. Sequencing was carried out using peripheral blood. These receptor sequences come from a man older than 75 with acute or convalescent COVID-19. Each CDR3 is given with its conserved first and last residue. Fields, in order: clone size, J gene, V gene, CDR3 length, D gene, CDR3 protein, CDR3 DNA. A D gene is named only where the DNA matches it firmly. Not every row has a clone size; where given, it reads once, few, many or a size class.

clone size: -
J gene: TRBJ2-1
V gene: TRBV9
CDR3 length: 12
D gene: TRBD2
CDR3 protein: CASPLSGRGPFF
CDR3 DNA: TGTGCCAGCCCCCTAAGCGGGAGAGGTCCGTTCTTC

clone size: -
J gene: TRBJ1-2
V gene: TRBV19
CDR3 length: 15
D gene: TRBD1
CDR3 protein: CASNPTSTGLYGYTF
CDR3 DNA: TGTGCCAGCAATCCAACGTCGACAGGGCTTTATGGCTACACCTTC

clone size: -
J gene: TRBJ1-2
V gene: TRBV28
CDR3 length: 15
D gene: TRBD1
CDR3 protein: CASSPRDRAGYGYTF
CDR3 DNA: TGTGCCAGCAGTCCCCGGGACAGGGCAGGCTATGGCTACACCTTC

clone size: -
J gene: TRBJ2-5
V gene: TRBV3-1/TRBV3-2
CDR3 length: 15
D gene: TRBD2
CDR3 protein: CASSQAGGPGETQYF
CDR3 DNA: TGTGCCAGCAGCCAAGCGGGGGGGCCCGGGGAGACCCAGTACTTC

clone size: -
J gene: TRBJ2-7
V gene: TRBV5-4
CDR3 length: 15
D gene: -
CDR3 protein: CASSAGLDSSYEQYF
CDR3 DNA: TGTGCCAGCAGCGCGGGACTCGATAGCTCCTACGAGCAGTACTTC

clone size: -
J gene: TRBJ1-1
V gene: TRBV28
CDR3 length: 13
D gene: TRBD1
CDR3 protein: CASRLPGGAKAFF
CDR3 DNA: TGTGCCAGCAGGCTCCCAGGGGGTGCGAAAGCTTTCTTT

clone size: -
J gene: TRBJ2-2
V gene: TRBV20-1
CDR3 length: 13
D gene: TRBD2
CDR3 protein: CSASGTSPGELFF
CDR3 DNA: TGCAGTGCTAGTGGGACTAGCCCCGGGGAGCTGTTTTTT

clone size: -
J gene: TRBJ2-7
V gene: TRBV24-1
CDR3 length: 14
D gene: -
CDR3 protein: CATSDLGHSYEQYF
CDR3 DNA: TGTGCCACCAGTGATTTGGGGCACTCCTACGAGCAGTACTTC

clone size: -
J gene: TRBJ1-1
V gene: TRBV6-5
CDR3 length: 13
D gene: -
CDR3 protein: CASRGTTHIEAFF
CDR3 DNA: TGTGCCAGCAGGGGGACAACACATATTGAAGCTTTCTTT

clone size: -
J gene: TRBJ1-5
V gene: TRBV27
CDR3 length: 15
D gene: TRBD1
CDR3 protein: CASSPGTASNQPQHF
CDR3 DNA: TGTGCCAGCAGTCCCGGGACAGCAAGCAATCAGCCCCAGCATTTT

clone size: -
J gene: TRBJ2-1
V gene: TRBV5-1
CDR3 length: 15
D gene: TRBD2
CDR3 protein: CASSRLAEIYNEQFF
CDR3 DNA: TGCGCCAGCAGCAGACTAGCGGAGATCTACAATGAGCAGTTCTTC

clone size: -
J gene: TRBJ1-2
V gene: TRBV19
CDR3 length: 17
D gene: -
CDR3 protein: CASSIPGGRRGWRGYTF
CDR3 DNA: TGTGCCAGTAGTATACCGGGAGGGAGACGGGGATGGCGTGGCTACACCTTC

clone size: -
J gene: TRBJ2-1
V gene: TRBV7-2
CDR3 length: 14
D gene: -
CDR3 protein: CASSLIGGRNEQFF
CDR3 DNA: TGTGCCAGCAGCTTGATCGGGGGACGCAATGAGCAGTTCTTC

clone size: -
J gene: TRBJ1-2
V gene: TRBV6-5
CDR3 length: 15
D gene: TRBD1
CDR3 protein: CASSYSTGMGGGYTF
CDR3 DNA: TGTGCCAGCAGTTACTCGACAGGGATGGGCGGCGGCTACACCTTC

clone size: few
J gene: TRBJ2-7
V gene: TRBV2
CDR3 length: 14
D gene: TRBD1
CDR3 protein: CASSVGTGGYEQYF
CDR3 DNA: TGTGCCAGCAGTGTAGGGACAGGGGGGTACGAGCAGTACTTC

clone size: -
J gene: TRBJ1-6
V gene: TRBV7-8
CDR3 length: 17
D gene: TRBD1
CDR3 protein: CASSSRDRVDYNSPLHF
CDR3 DNA: TGTGCCAGCAGCTCGAGGGACAGGGTGGACTATAATTCACCCCTCCACTTT

clone size: -
J gene: TRBJ1-1
V gene: TRBV6-5
CDR3 length: 12
D gene: TRBD1
CDR3 protein: CASIRQGAEAFF
CDR3 DNA: TGTGCCAGCATTAGACAGGGGGCTGAAGCTTTCTTT

clone size: -
J gene: TRBJ1-2
V gene: TRBV29-1
CDR3 length: 13
D gene: TRBD1
CDR3 protein: CSVEEGQGRGYTF
CDR3 DNA: TGCAGCGTTGAAGAGGGACAGGGTCGCGGCTACACCTTC

clone size: -
J gene: TRBJ2-3
V gene: TRBV20-1
CDR3 length: 15
D gene: TRBD1
CDR3 protein: CSASSGQGLADTQYF
CDR3 DNA: TGCAGTGCTAGTTCCGGACAGGGATTGGCAGATACGCAGTATTTT

clone size: -
J gene: TRBJ1-2
V gene: TRBV6-5
CDR3 length: 13
D gene: TRBD1
CDR3 protein: CANRGGTSVGYTF
CDR3 DNA: TGTGCCAACAGGGGGGGGACCTCGGTTGGCTACACCTTC

clone size: -
J gene: TRBJ2-7
V gene: TRBV27
CDR3 length: 15
D gene: TRBD1
CDR3 protein: CASSPSRTGVLEQYF
CDR3 DNA: TGTGCCAGCAGTCCCTCCCGGACAGGGGTTCTCGAGCAGTACTTC

clone size: -
J gene: TRBJ2-3
V gene: TRBV28
CDR3 length: 15
D gene: TRBD2
CDR3 protein: CASSRTRDRTDTQYF
CDR3 DNA: TGTGCCAGCAGTCGGACTAGAGATCGCACAGATACGCAGTATTTT

clone size: once
J gene: TRBJ2-1
V gene: TRBV18
CDR3 length: 15
D gene: TRBD1
CDR3 protein: CASSLDRGRLGEQFF
CDR3 DNA: TGTGCCAGCTCCCTGGACAGGGGGCGCTTAGGTGAGCAGTTCTTC

clone size: -
J gene: TRBJ1-1
V gene: TRBV29-1
CDR3 length: 9
D gene: -
CDR3 protein: CSVPGSDFF
CDR3 DNA: TGCAGCGTCCCTGGCTCCGATTTCTTT

clone size: -
J gene: TRBJ1-1
V gene: TRBV7-8
CDR3 length: 13
D gene: TRBD1
CDR3 protein: CASSSDRASEAFF
CDR3 DNA: TGTGCCAGCAGCTCCGACAGGGCTTCTGAAGCTTTCTTT

clone size: -
J gene: TRBJ1-2
V gene: TRBV7-9
CDR3 length: 13
D gene: TRBD1
CDR3 protein: CASSLGTGGGYTF
CDR3 DNA: TGTGCCAGCAGCCTAGGGACAGGGGGCGGCTACACCTTC

clone size: -
J gene: TRBJ2-1
V gene: TRBV19
CDR3 length: 16
D gene: TRBD2
CDR3 protein: CASSRASGGAKNEQFF
CDR3 DNA: TGTGCCAGTAGTAGGGCTAGCGGGGGGGCCAAAAATGAGCAGTTCTTC

clone size: -
J gene: TRBJ2-3
V gene: TRBV7-2
CDR3 length: 16
D gene: TRBD2
CDR3 protein: CASSFWTSGKTDTQYF
CDR3 DNA: TGTGCCAGCAGCTTCTGGACTAGCGGGAAGACAGATACGCAGTATTTT

clone size: -
J gene: TRBJ2-1
V gene: TRBV30
CDR3 length: 13
D gene: TRBD2
CDR3 protein: CAWSGIGREAQFF
CDR3 DNA: TGTGCCTGGAGTGGGATAGGGCGGGAGGCCCAGTTCTTC

clone size: -
J gene: TRBJ1-2
V gene: TRBV28
CDR3 length: 14
D gene: -
CDR3 protein: CASSTGVLFRGYTF
CDR3 DNA: TGTGCCAGCAGTACGGGGGTCCTATTTCGTGGCTACACCTTC

clone size: once
J gene: TRBJ1-6
V gene: TRBV27
CDR3 length: 14
D gene: TRBD1
CDR3 protein: CASSSGTGNSPLHF
CDR3 DNA: TGTGCCAGCAGTTCAGGGACAGGGAATTCACCCCTCCACTTT

clone size: -
J gene: TRBJ2-3
V gene: TRBV2
CDR3 length: 15
D gene: TRBD2
CDR3 protein: CASSLAGGRTDTQYF
CDR3 DNA: TGTGCCAGCAGCCTAGCGGGGGGGAGGACAGATACGCAGTATTTT

clone size: -
J gene: TRBJ2-1
V gene: TRBV7-8
CDR3 length: 15
D gene: TRBD2
CDR3 protein: CASRGGSGINNEQFF
CDR3 DNA: TGTGCCAGCCGTGGGGGTAGCGGGATCAACAATGAGCAGTTCTTC

clone size: -
J gene: TRBJ2-7
V gene: TRBV6-4
CDR3 length: 14
D gene: -
CDR3 protein: CASSISAGPYEQYF
CDR3 DNA: TGTGCCAGCAGTATAAGTGCGGGCCCCTACGAGCAGTACTTC

clone size: -
J gene: TRBJ2-2
V gene: TRBV9
CDR3 length: 15
D gene: TRBD2
CDR3 protein: CASSVFTSVTGELFF
CDR3 DNA: TGTGCCAGCAGCGTATTTACTAGCGTCACCGGGGAGCTGTTTTTT

clone size: -
J gene: TRBJ1-1
V gene: TRBV7-2
CDR3 length: 14
D gene: TRBD1
CDR3 protein: CASSPGQKNTEAFF
CDR3 DNA: TGTGCCAGCAGCCCGGGACAGAAGAACACTGAAGCTTTCTTT

clone size: -
J gene: TRBJ1-5
V gene: TRBV3-1/TRBV3-2
CDR3 length: 14
D gene: -
CDR3 protein: CASSQDSLYQPQHF
CDR3 DNA: TGTGCCAGCAGCCAAGACAGTCTCTATCAGCCCCAGCATTTT

clone size: once
J gene: TRBJ2-1
V gene: TRBV27
CDR3 length: 18
D gene: -
CDR3 protein: CASSPRDRVLAGYNEQFF
CDR3 DNA: TGTGCCAGCAGTCCCCGGGACAGGGTACTAGCGGGCTACAATGAGCAGTTCTTC

clone size: -
J gene: TRBJ2-7
V gene: TRBV5-4
CDR3 length: 16
D gene: TRBD2
CDR3 protein: CASSAGTSGSQYEQYF
CDR3 DNA: TGTGCCAGCAGCGCCGGGACTAGCGGGAGTCAGTACGAGCAGTACTTC

clone size: -
J gene: TRBJ2-1
V gene: TRBV19
CDR3 length: 13
D gene: -
CDR3 protein: CASSIMQAGEQFF
CDR3 DNA: TGTGCCAGTAGTATAATGCAGGCAGGGGAGCAGTTCTTC

clone size: few
J gene: TRBJ1-2
V gene: TRBV6-5
CDR3 length: 13
D gene: -
CDR3 protein: CASSGGHDYGYTF
CDR3 DNA: TGTGCCAGCAGCGGGGGGCATGACTATGGCTACACCTTC

clone size: -
J gene: TRBJ2-2
V gene: TRBV2
CDR3 length: 15
D gene: TRBD1
CDR3 protein: CASSEDTGDTGELFF
CDR3 DNA: TGTGCCAGCAGTGAAGATACAGGGGACACCGGGGAGCTGTTTTTT

clone size: -
J gene: TRBJ1-5
V gene: TRBV6-5
CDR3 length: 14
D gene: -
CDR3 protein: CASSSVLSNQPQHF
CDR3 DNA: TGTGCCAGCAGTTCGGTCCTAAGCAATCAGCCCCAGCATTTT

clone size: -
J gene: TRBJ1-6
V gene: TRBV6-5
CDR3 length: 16
D gene: TRBD1
CDR3 protein: CASSYFGGQLNSPLHF
CDR3 DNA: TGTGCCAGCAGTTACTTTGGGGGACAGTTAAATTCACCCCTCCACTTT

clone size: few
J gene: TRBJ2-1
V gene: TRBV3-1/TRBV3-2
CDR3 length: 15
D gene: -
CDR3 protein: CASSQDRMTSREQFF
CDR3 DNA: TGTGCCAGCAGCCAAGATAGGATGACTTCTCGGGAGCAGTTCTTC

clone size: -
J gene: TRBJ1-5
V gene: TRBV19
CDR3 length: 13
D gene: -
CDR3 protein: CASSIKGDQPQHF
CDR3 DNA: TGTGCCAGTAGTATCAAGGGAGATCAGCCCCAGCATTTT

clone size: -
J gene: TRBJ1-4
V gene: TRBV30
CDR3 length: 15
D gene: TRBD1
CDR3 protein: CAWSSGQGKGEKLFF
CDR3 DNA: TGTGCCTGGAGTTCGGGACAGGGGAAGGGTGAAAAACTGTTTTTT

clone size: -
J gene: TRBJ2-1
V gene: TRBV18
CDR3 length: 16
D gene: TRBD2
CDR3 protein: CASSPGTSGRRNEQFF
CDR3 DNA: TGTGCCAGCTCACCGGGGACTAGCGGGAGGAGGAATGAGCAGTTCTTC

clone size: once
J gene: TRBJ2-7
V gene: TRBV5-1
CDR3 length: 14
D gene: -
CDR3 protein: CASRSRGSSYEQYF
CDR3 DNA: TGCGCCAGCAGGTCCAGGGGAAGCTCCTACGAGCAGTACTTC

clone size: -
J gene: TRBJ1-2
V gene: TRBV10-3
CDR3 length: 13
D gene: TRBD1
CDR3 protein: CAISGTGAEGYTF
CDR3 DNA: TGTGCCATCAGTGGAACAGGGGCTGAAGGCTACACCTTC